The TCR beta chain described here comes from a study of identifying expanded T cells in peripheral blood. The V segment lost 1 base and the J segment 4 bases; nucleotides outside the gene matches: 5. The CDR3 is 16 amino acids. The germline V gene encodes CDR1 WNHNN and CDR2 SYGVQD (reference sequence). To note about this clone: The antigen remains undetermined.

Using immunoSEQ multiplex PCR, the repertoire was profiled, and TCRdb retains in-frame clones only, with some absent. The data contain 70,000 to 95,000 clones, 85% to 90% of them seen just once; the ten biggest clones take up approximately 7%. Points from the study as a whole: Roughly two-week clone count variance significantly increased as total template count grew. Technical replicates showed approximately 1.2 changed clones; roughly two weeks about 16; four weeks 19.

V is TRBV10-1 and J is TRBJ2-1, with 9 nucleotides matching TRBD2. The receptor's source is a person aged 18 to 70 in good health. Sequenced material: blood. The CDR3 spells CASSELPLAGYNEQFF. The CDR3 DNA reads as TGCGCCAGCAGTGAGTTGCCCCTAGCGGGGTACAATGAGCAGTTCTTC.